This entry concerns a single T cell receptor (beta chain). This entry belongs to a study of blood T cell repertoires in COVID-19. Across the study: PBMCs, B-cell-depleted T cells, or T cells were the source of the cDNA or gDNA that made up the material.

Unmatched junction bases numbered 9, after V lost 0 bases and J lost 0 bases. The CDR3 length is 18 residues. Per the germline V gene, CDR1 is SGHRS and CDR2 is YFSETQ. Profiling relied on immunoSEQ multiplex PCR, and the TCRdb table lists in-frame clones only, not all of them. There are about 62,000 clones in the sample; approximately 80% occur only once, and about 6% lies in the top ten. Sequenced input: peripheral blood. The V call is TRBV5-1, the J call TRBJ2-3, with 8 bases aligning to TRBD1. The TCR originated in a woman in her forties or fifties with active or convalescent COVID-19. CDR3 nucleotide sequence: TGCGCCAGCAGCTTGGCTACAGGGGGATTGTCTAGCACAGATACGCAGTATTTT. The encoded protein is CASSLATGGLSSTDTQYF.